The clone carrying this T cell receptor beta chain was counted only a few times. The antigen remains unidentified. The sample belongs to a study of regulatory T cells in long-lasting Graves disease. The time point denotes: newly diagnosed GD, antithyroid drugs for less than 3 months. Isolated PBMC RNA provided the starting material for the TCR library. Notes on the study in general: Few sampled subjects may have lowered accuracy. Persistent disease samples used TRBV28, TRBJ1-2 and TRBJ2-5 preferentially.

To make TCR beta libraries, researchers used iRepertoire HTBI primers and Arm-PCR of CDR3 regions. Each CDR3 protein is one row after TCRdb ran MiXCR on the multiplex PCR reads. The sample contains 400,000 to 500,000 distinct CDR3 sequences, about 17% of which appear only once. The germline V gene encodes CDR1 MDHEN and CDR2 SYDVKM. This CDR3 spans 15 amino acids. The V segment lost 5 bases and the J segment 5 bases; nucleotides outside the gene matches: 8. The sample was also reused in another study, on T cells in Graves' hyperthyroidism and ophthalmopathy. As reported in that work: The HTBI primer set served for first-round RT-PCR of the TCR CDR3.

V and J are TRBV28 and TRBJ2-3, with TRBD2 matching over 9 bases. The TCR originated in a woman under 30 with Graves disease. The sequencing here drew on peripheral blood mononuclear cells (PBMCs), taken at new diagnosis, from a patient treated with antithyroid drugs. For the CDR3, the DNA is TGTGCCAGCAGTACTCCTAGCGGGAATCTAGATACGCAGTATTTT. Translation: CASSTPSGNLDTQYF.